Each of the 6 T cell receptor beta chains below was sequenced from the same sample in a study of blood T cell repertoires in COVID-19. Measured with immunoSEQ multiplex PCR; TCRdb has only the in-frame clones, and not every one. The data show approximately 93,000 clones, about two thirds seen once. The sequencing sample was made of peripheral blood. The receptors here all came from an elderly woman with acute or convalescent COVID-19.

The chain has TRBV11-3 and TRBJ2-5; TRBD2 aligns across 13 bases. Germline CDR1 is SGHNT and CDR2 is YENEEA. This CDR3 is 15 amino acids long. V shed 4 bases, J shed 4 bases, and the junction held 3 bases outside the gene matches. The CDR3 loop is CASSSTSGGIETQYF. The CDR3, as DNA: TGTGCCAGCAGCTCGACTAGCGGGGGGATAGAGACCCAGTACTTC. The entire variable domain, with the rest obtained from reference TRBV11-3 and TRBJ2-5, is as follows: EAGVVQSPRYKIIEKKQPVAFWCNPISGHNTLYWYLQNLGQGPELLIRYENEEAVDDSQLPKDRFSAERLKGVDSTLKIQPAELGDSAVYLCASSSTSGGIETQYFGPGTRLLVL.

Many counts were recorded for this clone. The V call is TRBV7-2, the J call TRBJ1-2; D not certain. V shed 1 base and J shed 7 bases, with 13 bases lying between them. This CDR3 has 14 amino acids. Germline assignment: CDR1 SGHTA and CDR2 FQGNSA. This chain's CDR3 is CASSLVGGEAGYTF. The CDR3 nucleotides read TGTGCCAGCAGCTTAGTTGGCGGGGAGGCTGGCTACACCTTC. Using reference TRBV7-2 and TRBJ1-2 for the parts outside the CDR3, the full variable domain is GAGVSQSPSNKVTEKGKDVELRCDPISGHTALYWYRQSLGQGLEFLIYFQGNSAPDKSGLPSDRFSAERTGGSVSTLTIQRTQQEDSAVYLCASSLVGGEAGYTFGSGTRLTVV.

This clone was detected a few times. The chain uses TRBV9 and TRBJ1-3, with D tentatively TRBD1 (6 bases). Germline CDR1 reads SGDLS; CDR2 reads YYNGEE. This CDR3 is 13 amino acids long. V lost 3 bases and J 4 bases, leaving 8 bases between the germline ends. CDR3 protein: CASSGTGGNTIYF. The CDR3 DNA sequence: TGTGCCAGCAGCGGCACAGGGGGAAACACCATATATTTT.

V is TRBV2 and J is TRBJ1-2; no reliable D call. The CDR3 is made up of 12 amino acids. Germline CDR1 is SNHLY and CDR2 is FYNNEI. The germline V and J ends were trimmed by 8 bases and 2 bases, with 9 bases remaining between them. The CDR3 bases are TGTGCCAGCGGAAACAGCAACTATGGCTACACCTTC. This gives the protein CASGNSNYGYTF.

This chain links TRBV7-2 with TRBJ1-1, with D perhaps TRBD1 (6 bases). CDR3 length equals 15 residues. The germline V gene encodes CDR1 SGHTA and CDR2 FQGNSA. V was pared by 1 base and J by 7 bases, with 16 bases between. This CDR3 is CASSLGYRASGEAFF. The CDR3 DNA sequence: TGTGCCAGCAGCTTAGGGTACAGGGCGTCGGGTGAAGCTTTCTTT.

This clone was recorded a few times. The V gene is TRBV5-1, the J gene TRBJ1-4; tentatively, D is TRBD1 (5 bases). The CDR3 covers 14 residues. Deletions cut 0 bases from V and 5 bases from J, with 8 bases between. CDR1 SGHRS and CDR2 YFSETQ come from the germline V gene. In nucleotides, the CDR3 is TGCGCCAGCAGCTTGGGACAGCAAAATGAAAAACTGTTTTTT. Protein sequence: CASSLGQQNEKLFF. The variable domain in full, completed from reference TRBV5-1 and TRBJ1-4, reads KAGVTQTPRYLIKTRGQQVTLSCSPISGHRSVSWYQQTPGQGLQFLFEYFSETQRNKGNFPGRFSGRQFSNSRSEMNVSTLELGDSALYLCASSLGQQNEKLFFGSGTQLSVL.